The present T cell receptor beta chain was sequenced within a study of PD-L1 blockade in urothelial cancer. Across the study: Patients' atezolizumab regimen, 1,200 mg intravenously every 3 weeks, began in 2014.

This sample's time point: pretreatment peripheral blood. On this clone: Its specificity is unknown.

Points from the study as a whole: A pretreatment blood TCR clonality that fell below the median predicted better progression-free and overall survival.

The CDR3 contains 15 residues. Germline assignment: CDR1 SGHRS and CDR2 YFSETQ. V was clipped by 2 bases and J by 5 bases; unmatched bases: 3. Sequencing was performed with immunoSEQ multiplex PCR; in TCRdb, only in-frame clones are kept and a portion is missing. In the table there are tens of thousands of clones, nearly 90% of which are singletons. Material: PBMCs, obtained around atezolizumab (anti-PD-L1) treatment. This clonotype was sampled from a man aged 55 to 70 with urothelial cancer. The chain joins TRBV5-1 to TRBJ2-1; 11 nucleotides match TRBD2. The CDR3 here is CASSFRSGGDNEQFF. The CDR3 nucleotides are TGCGCCAGCAGCTTCCGTAGCGGGGGGGACAATGAGCAGTTCTTC.